A single sample gave rise to the 21 T cell receptor beta chains below, sequenced in a study of cytomegalovirus exposure and HLA in healthy donors. This PCR relied on a set of 60 Vbeta primers and 13 Jbeta primers. Measured with immunoSEQ multiplex PCR; TCRdb has only the in-frame clones, and not every one. The sample yields about 120,000 clones, approximately 80% seen once. Sequencing used PBMCs. The receptor set was obtained from a man younger than 45 in good health and CMV-seropositive.

This rearrangement joins TRBV7-2 to TRBJ1-3, with unresolved D. This CDR3 has 15 amino acids. V lost 1 base to trimming and J lost 0 bases, with 7 bases between them. The germline gives CDR1 SGHTA, CDR2 FQGNSA. CDR3 loop: CASSLGSGSGNTIYF. CDR3 bases: TGTGCCAGCAGCTTAGGGAGTGGCTCTGGAAACACCATATATTTT.

The rearrangement uses TRBV7-9 and TRBJ2-7, with a possible D match to TRBD1 (7 bases). Trimming pared 8 bases from V and 2 bases from J, leaving 13 bases between. This CDR3 is built from 13 residues. Germline V gene sequence: CDR1 SEHNR, CDR2 FQNEAQ (reference sequence). CDR3 amino acids: CASGAGGPYEQYF. CDR3 sequence (DNA): TGTGCCAGCGGGGCAGGGGGGCCCTACGAGCAGTACTTC.

The V call is TRBV6-6, the J call TRBJ1-1; D remains ambiguous. Per germline, CDR1 MNHNY and CDR2 SVGAGI (reference sequence). The V and J ends lost 5 bases and 5 bases respectively, with 12 bases between them. CDR3 length equals 13 residues. The CDR3 nucleotides read TGTGCCAGCAGTCCGGGTTTGTGGACTGAAGCTTTCTTT. This encodes CASSPGLWTEAFF.

In DNA, the CDR3 is TGTGCCAGCAGCTTCTCCGGGACAGCCTACGAGCAGTACTTC. The encoded protein is CASSFSGTAYEQYF. V is TRBV7-8 and J is TRBJ2-7; the match to TRBD1 covers 7 bases. Germline values: CDR1 SGHVS, CDR2 FQNEAQ. V shed 3 bases and J 2 bases; nucleotides not matched to a gene: 4. This CDR3 has 14 amino acids. Full variable domain (outside the CDR3, taken from reference TRBV7-8 and TRBJ2-7): GAGVSQSPRYKVAKRGQDVALRCDPISGHVSLFWYQQALGQGPEFLTYFQNEAQLDKSGLPSDRFFAERPEGSVSTLKIQRTQQEDSAVYLCASSFSGTAYEQYFGPGTRLTVT.

The chain links TRBV7-9 to TRBJ2-3, with 9 bases identical to TRBD1. Trimming at V came to 6 bases and at J to 0 bases, leaving 7 bases not matched to a gene. There are 16 residues in the CDR3. Germline CDR1 SEHNR, CDR2 FQNEAQ (reference sequence). CDR3 nucleotides: TGTGCCAGCAGTACGAACAGGGGGCTGAGCACAGATACGCAGTATTTT. Translating gives CASSTNRGLSTDTQYF.

This chain links TRBV28 with TRBJ1-5; TRBD1 is a possible D gene (5 bases). CDR1 and CDR2 (germline): MDHEN, SYDVKM. This CDR3 has 16 residues. The V and J ends lost 4 bases and 4 bases respectively, with 17 bases between them. CDR3 in DNA: TGTGCCAGCAGTTGGAGGAGGGGAGGTAGGAATCAGCCCCAGCATTTT. The encoded protein is CASSWRRGGRNQPQHF.

This clone was observed a few times. The chain combines TRBV28 with TRBJ2-5; D might be TRBD2 (5 bases). Trimming stripped 5 bases from V and 5 bases from J, with 21 bases between. CDR3 length: 16 residues. CDR1 is MDHEN, CDR2 SYDVKM, per germline. CDR3 DNA sequence: TGTGCCAGCAGTCCCCTTAGGGAACCTTCGGGGGAGACCCAGTACTTC. Amino acids: CASSPLREPSGETQYF.

The chain couples TRBV4-1 to TRBJ1-3; a weak D match, TRBD1 (5 bases). This CDR3 has 15 residues. The germline V and J ends were trimmed by 5 bases and 4 bases, with 15 bases remaining between them. Germline CDR1 reads MGHRA; CDR2 reads YSYEKL. The CDR3 region is CASSAAGVRGNTIYF. Written as DNA, the CDR3 is TGCGCCAGCAGCGCGGCGGGGGTAAGGGGAAACACCATATATTTT.

The genes are TRBV4-3 and TRBJ2-6, with D perhaps matching TRBD1 (5 bases). The CDR3 has 18 residues. CDR1 LGHNA and CDR2 YSLEER come from the germline V gene. The V end was cut by 4 bases, the J end by 1 base, with 17 bases between. CDR3 loop: CASSPNSGMLSGANVLTF. CDR3 nucleotide sequence: TGCGCCAGCAGCCCAAATTCAGGGATGCTATCTGGGGCCAACGTCCTGACTTTC.

The chain has TRBV7-2 and TRBJ2-7; a weak D match, TRBD1 (6 bases). CDR3 size: 13 residues. The V end was cut by 3 bases, the J end by 6 bases, with 12 bases between. Per the germline V gene, CDR1 is SGHTA and CDR2 is FQGNSA. The CDR3 here is CASSFTGFGEQYF. CDR3 coding DNA: TGTGCCAGCAGCTTTACAGGGTTCGGCGAGCAGTACTTC.

A word on this clone: Additional DNA sequences in this sample encode the identical CDR3. The V and J genes are TRBV19 and TRBJ2-3; 10 bases are shared with TRBD2. The germline gives CDR1 LNHDA, CDR2 SQIVND (reference sequence). The length of the CDR3 is 15 residues. The junction had 0 bases not matched to a gene; V was cut back by 2 bases and J by 1 base. The CDR3 loop is CASSILAGGTDTQYF. DNA for the CDR3: TGTGCCAGTAGTATACTAGCGGGAGGCACAGATACGCAGTATTTT.

V and J are TRBV9 and TRBJ2-5; the match to TRBD2 covers 12 bases. The germline V gene encodes CDR1 SGDLS and CDR2 YYNGEE. Trimming cost V 2 bases and J 5 bases; bases outside gene matches: 7. This CDR3 is built from 16 residues. This CDR3 is CASSVLAGGPGETQYF. The CDR3 DNA is TGTGCCAGCAGCGTCCTAGCGGGAGGGCCGGGGGAGACCCAGTACTTC.

The rearrangement joins TRBV11-2 to TRBJ1-3; maybe TRBD1 (5 bases). Germline CDR1 is SGHAT and CDR2 is FQNNGV. Trimming shortened V by 1 base and J by 4 bases, and 17 bases separated the two germline ends. This CDR3 spans 17 amino acids. CDR3 in amino acids: CASSLGSGARVGNTIYF. The CDR3 nucleotides are TGTGCCAGCAGCTTAGGTAGCGGGGCACGGGTCGGAAACACCATATATTTT.

This clone came up once. The CDR3 protein is CASSPPLSYEQYF. As DNA, the CDR3 is TGTGCCAGCAGCCCTCCCCTCTCCTACGAGCAGTACTTC. The chain carries TRBV28 and TRBJ2-7; D unclear. V dropped 6 bases and J dropped 0 bases, with 9 bases sitting between them. The germline V gene has CDR1 MDHEN and CDR2 SYDVKM. The CDR3 loop spans 13 amino acids.

V gene TRBV30 combines with J gene TRBJ2-1; 9 bases align to TRBD2. Germline-derived CDR1 and CDR2 are GTSNPN and SVGIG (reference sequence). The CDR3 is 16 residues long. The V and J ends lost 1 base and 4 bases, in that order; junction bases with no gene match: 8. This CDR3 reads CAWSGRGTSRYNEQFF. For the CDR3, the DNA is TGTGCCTGGAGTGGCAGAGGGACTAGCCGTTACAATGAGCAGTTCTTC. Filled out from reference TRBV30 and TRBJ2-1, the complete variable domain reads SQTIHQWPATLVQPVGSPLSLECTVEGTSNPNLYWYRQAAGRGLQLLFYSVGIGQISSEVPQNLSASRPQDRQFILSSKKLLLSDSGFYLCAWSGRGTSRYNEQFFGPGTRLTVL.

The chain carries TRBV4-1 and TRBJ2-3; tentative D call: TRBD2 (6 bases). CDR1 and CDR2 (germline): MGHRA, YSYEKL. The ends were cut back, 1 base at V and 0 bases at J, with 20 bases in the middle. The CDR3 totals 19 residues. CDR3 amino acids: CASSQGLRGAGGSTDTQYF. CDR3 DNA: TGCGCCAGCAGCCAAGGGCTAAGGGGAGCCGGAGGGAGCACAGATACGCAGTATTTT.

The chain is built from TRBV6-7 and TRBJ2-1, with 9 nucleotides matching TRBD2. TRBV6-7 is assigned to the ORF class and has an uncertain function. The ends lost 7 bases at V and 4 bases at J; junction bases unmatched: 5. CDR3 length: 14 residues. Written as DNA, the CDR3 is TGTGCCAGCAAGGAGCGGGAGGTTTACAATGAGCAGTTCTTC. Its translation: CASKEREVYNEQFF.

The chain recombines TRBV11-2 with TRBJ2-7; 8 nucleotides line up with TRBD1. With V trimmed by 2 bases and J by 4 bases, 7 bases remained unmatched. The CDR3 totals 15 residues. Germline loops: CDR1 SGHAT, CDR2 FQNNGV. CDR3 nucleotide sequence: TGTGCCAGCAGCTTAAGGGCAGGGGGCCAGTACGAGCAGTACTTC. Translation: CASSLRAGGQYEQYF.

This rearrangement joins TRBV10-3 to TRBJ2-7; possibly TRBD1 for D (6 bases). This CDR3 region has 12 residues. V lost 10 bases to trimming and J lost 3 bases, with 13 bases between them. Germline values: CDR1 ENHRY, CDR2 SYGVKD. CDR3 coding DNA: TGTGCCACCGCCGCACAGGGCTACGAGCAGTACTTC. Its translation: CATAAQGYEQYF.

The chain couples TRBV9 to TRBJ1-4; TRBD1 might be the D (6 bases). CDR1 and CDR2 from the germline V gene are SGDLS and YYNGEE. The CDR3 is 14 residues long. V was pared by 5 bases and J by 8 bases, with 16 bases between. CDR3 sequence (DNA): TGTGCCAGCAGTGAACAGGGTTCGGCGGAAAAACTGTTTTTT. Translated: CASSEQGSAEKLFF.

This chain connects TRBV23-1 to TRBJ1-5; tentative D call: TRBD1 (6 bases). TRBV23-1 is an ORF; its function is uncertain. This CDR3 region has 19 residues. V lost 6 bases and J 0 bases, leaving 24 bases between the germline ends. The CDR3: CASSLGQYPVSSSNQPQHF. The DNA for the CDR3 is TGCGCCAGCAGCCTTGGACAGTACCCTGTGAGTAGTAGCAATCAGCCCCAGCATTTT.